The 20 T cell receptor beta chains listed next were all sequenced from one sample in a study of blood T cell repertoires in COVID-19. Sequencing was performed with immunoSEQ multiplex PCR; in TCRdb, only in-frame clones are kept and a portion is missing. Of 110,000 or so clones listed, roughly 88% are singletons. The specimen was peripheral blood. The receptor source for this set is a woman aged 70-85 years who had recovered from COVID-19.

The CDR3 DNA follows: TGTGCCAGCTCACCGATGACAGCCCCCTACGAGCAGTACTTC. It encodes CASSPMTAPYEQYF. The rearrangement uses TRBV18 and TRBJ2-7; maybe TRBD1 (5 bases). CDR1 and CDR2 (germline): KGHSH, LQKENI. CDR3 length equals 14 residues. V dropped 3 bases and J dropped 2 bases, with 11 bases sitting between them.

V and J are TRBV4-2 and TRBJ2-1; possible D gene TRBD2, 6 bases. The CDR3 length is 16 residues. Germline CDR1 LGHNA, CDR2 YNFKEQ. V was cut by 4 bases and J by 0 bases, with 13 bases left in between. In nucleotides, the CDR3 is TGTGCCAGCAGCCCTACTTGGGGAGGCTCCTACAATGAGCAGTTCTTC. Protein: CASSPTWGGSYNEQFF.

This clone was observed a few times. J is TRBJ1-2 and V is TRBV18, with 7 bases matching TRBD1. Germline V gene sequence: CDR1 KGHSH, CDR2 LQKENI. There are 13 residues in the CDR3. With V trimmed by 4 bases and J by 2 bases, 1 base remained unmatched. CDR3 DNA: TGTGCCAGCTCACTGGGACAGAACTATGGCTACACCTTC. This codes for CASSLGQNYGYTF.

This chain uses TRBV15 with TRBJ1-1; TRBD1 matches at 8 bases. Germline loops: CDR1 LNHNV, CDR2 YYDKDF (reference sequence). The trim removed 5 bases at V and 1 base at J, leaving 9 bases unmatched. The CDR3 loop spans 16 amino acids. CDR3 nucleotides: TGTGCCACCAGCCAACGTAGGACAGGGCCGAACACTGAAGCTTTCTTT. Amino acids: CATSQRRTGPNTEAFF.

V gene TRBV30 combines with J gene TRBJ1-1; possibly TRBD1 for D (5 bases). This CDR3 is 13 amino acids long. Trimming pared 2 bases from V and 1 base from J, leaving 8 bases between. In germline, CDR1 is GTSNPN, CDR2 SVGIG (reference sequence). CDR3 in DNA: TGTGCCTGGAGTCGGCAGGGGAACACTGAAGCTTTCTTT. Amino acid sequence: CAWSRQGNTEAFF.

The V call is TRBV5-1, the J call TRBJ2-7; maybe TRBD2 (5 bases). The germline CDR1 and CDR2 sequences are SGHRS and YFSETQ. This CDR3 contains 15 residues. Between the trimmed V and J ends, which lost 1 base and 5 bases, there was a span of 16 bases. The CDR3 sequence: CASSLLLGVNDEQYF. CDR3 DNA: TGCGCCAGCAGCTTGTTGTTGGGAGTTAATGACGAGCAGTACTTC.

The rearrangement links TRBV5-8 to TRBJ2-5, with D maybe TRBD1 (6 bases). The CDR3 sequence is 14 residues long. Per the germline V gene, CDR1 is SGHTS and CDR2 is YDEGEE. Between the trimmed V and J ends, which lost 1 base and 2 bases, there was a span of 9 bases. For the CDR3, the DNA is TGTGCCAGCAGCTTGCTCCAGGGGCAAGAGACCCAGTACTTC. Translating it yields CASSLLQGQETQYF.

The genes are TRBV29-1 and TRBJ2-3; tentative D call: TRBD2 (7 bases). V lost 3 bases and J lost 1, with 17 bases in between. The CDR3 spans 16 residues. Germline V lookup: CDR1 SQVTM, CDR2 ANQGSEA. In nucleotides, the CDR3 is TGCAGCGTTGACGGGGGGCGGTGGATCGGCACAGATACGCAGTATTTT. Encoded protein: CSVDGGRWIGTDTQYF.

The CDR3 loop is CAWSPARAVNTGELFF. In nucleotides, the CDR3 is TGTGCCTGGAGTCCGGCGAGGGCGGTGAACACCGGGGAGCTGTTTTTT. The chain uses TRBV30 and TRBJ2-2; maybe TRBD2 (5 bases). Per the germline V gene, CDR1 is GTSNPN and CDR2 is SVGIG (reference sequence). This CDR3 has 16 residues. Between the trimmed V and J ends, which lost 2 bases and 1 base, there was a span of 14 bases. Full variable domain (rest looked up from reference TRBV30 and TRBJ2-2): SQTIHQWPATLVQPVGSPLSLECTVEGTSNPNLYWYRQAAGRGLQLLFYSVGIGQISSEVPQNLSASRPQDRQFILSSKKLLLSDSGFYLCAWSPARAVNTGELFFGEGSRLTVL.

This CDR3 is CASRLTGGRETQYF. The CDR3 bases are TGTGCCAGCAGACTCACAGGGGGCCGAGAGACCCAGTACTTC. The chain carries TRBV3-1 (or the pseudogene TRBV3-2) and TRBJ2-5, with TRBD1 matching over 9 bases. The CDR3 spans 14 residues. V gave up 6 bases and J gave up 4 bases; unmatched junction bases: 6. The germline CDR1 and CDR2 sequences are LGHDT and YNNKEL (reference sequence).

The chain employs TRBV5-4 and TRBJ1-5, with TRBD1 matching 7 bases. The CDR3 is 18 residues long. V gave up 3 bases and J gave up 2 bases; unmatched junction bases: 14. Per germline, CDR1 SGHNT and CDR2 YYREEE (reference sequence). DNA for the CDR3: TGTGCCAGCAGCTCAGGTCTGTGTAGGGGGCATGGCAATCAGCCCCAGCATTTT. Translation: CASSSGLCRGHGNQPQHF. The full variable domain, rest sourced from reference TRBV5-4 and TRBJ1-5, is ETGVTQSPTHLIKTRGQQVTLRCSSQSGHNTVSWYQQALGQGPQFIFQYYREEENGRGNFPPRFSGLQFPNYSSELNVNALELDDSALYLCASSSGLCRGHGNQPQHFGDGTRLSIL.

The chain joins TRBV12-3 or TRBV12-4 to TRBJ1-4; possibly TRBD1 for D (6 bases). V lost 8 bases, J lost 3 bases, and 10 bases lay in between. This CDR3 contains 13 residues. CDR3 DNA: TGTGCCAGCGGGGGCTTTCCTAATGAAAAACTGTTTTTT. Translation gives CASGGFPNEKLFF.

The CDR3 DNA follows: TGTGCCAGCGGTGAGCGCTCTGGGGCCAACGTCCTGACTTTC. It yields the protein CASGERSGANVLTF. The rearrangement links TRBV27 to TRBJ2-6, with D unresolved. Germline loops: CDR1 MNHEY, CDR2 SMNVEV (reference sequence). The CDR3 is made up of 14 amino acids. Trimming took 8 bases from V and 0 from J, leaving 8 bases between them.

V and J are TRBV3-1 (or the pseudogene TRBV3-2) and TRBJ2-4; 12 bases agree with TRBD2. The CDR3 length is 17 residues. Trimming cost V 1 base and J 5 bases; bases outside gene matches: 6. Germline V CDR1 and CDR2: LGHDT, YNNKEL (reference sequence). CDR3 DNA sequence: TGTGCCAGCAGCCAAGGGGCTAGCGGGGGGGCCGAAAACATTCAGTACTTC. Encoded protein: CASSQGASGGAENIQYF.

The chain recombines TRBV7-9 with TRBJ2-7; weak D call: TRBD2 (6 bases). Germline assignment: CDR1 SEHNR and CDR2 FQNEAQ (reference sequence). V dropped 5 bases and J dropped 3 bases, with 23 bases sitting between them. This CDR3 region has 17 residues. The CDR3 loop is CASSPHSPFGGNYEQYF. As DNA, the CDR3 is TGTGCCAGCAGCCCCCACAGCCCCTTTGGGGGGAACTACGAGCAGTACTTC.

This clone occurred a few times. V usage is TRBV19 and J usage is TRBJ1-5, with a weak D call TRBD1 (6 bases). Germline-derived CDR1 and CDR2 are LNHDA and SQIVND (reference sequence). This CDR3 region has 15 residues. V was cut by 3 bases and J by 1 base, with 10 bases left in between. Here the CDR3 reads CASSIEQGSNQPQHF. For the CDR3, the DNA is TGTGCCAGTAGTATTGAACAGGGCAGCAATCAGCCCCAGCATTTT. Filled out from reference TRBV19 and TRBJ1-5, the complete variable domain reads DGGITQSPKYLFRKEGQNVTLSCEQNLNHDAMYWYRQDPGQGLRLIYYSQIVNDFQKGDIAEGYSVSREKKESFPLTVTSAQKNPTAFYLCASSIEQGSNQPQHFGDGTRLSIL.

This chain uses TRBV24-1 with TRBJ2-1; 11 bases align to TRBD1. V lost 3 bases, J lost 9 bases, and 9 bases stayed unmatched. CDR3 length: 16 residues. Germline CDR1 is KGHDR and CDR2 is SFDVKD. DNA of the CDR3: TGTGCCACCAGTGATCCGGACAGGGGGCTAAGGGGTGAGCAGTTCTTC. Protein product: CATSDPDRGLRGEQFF.

The chain is built from TRBV7-8 and TRBJ1-4, with D possibly TRBD1 on 5 matching bases. The CDR3 loop spans 14 amino acids. Looked up from germline, CDR1 is SGHVS and CDR2 is FQNEAQ. Between the trimmed V and J ends, which lost 7 bases and 4 bases, there was a span of 13 bases. Here the CDR3 DNA reads TGTGCCAGCAATTGGGGCGGCTATAATGAAAAACTGTTTTTT. Translation: CASNWGGYNEKLFF.

This chain links TRBV5-1 with TRBJ2-3; a possible D gene is TRBD1 (7 bases). The germline gives CDR1 SGHRS, CDR2 YFSETQ. This CDR3 has 15 amino acids. V was cut by 7 bases and J by 4 bases, with 19 bases left in between. The CDR3 DNA follows: TGCGCCAGCTCCCCAGGGGGGATCGGGGCAGATACGCAGTATTTT. It specifies CASSPGGIGADTQYF.

V is TRBV6-6 and J is TRBJ2-7; D possibly corresponds to TRBD1 (6 bases). Trimming took 1 base from V and 1 from J, leaving 14 bases between them. Germline V CDR1 and CDR2: MNHNY, SVGAGI (reference sequence). The CDR3 is 16 amino acids. The CDR3 region has the DNA TGTGCCAGCAGTTACTACCGGACAGAGAAGTCCTACGAGCAGTACTTC. Its translation is CASSYYRTEKSYEQYF.